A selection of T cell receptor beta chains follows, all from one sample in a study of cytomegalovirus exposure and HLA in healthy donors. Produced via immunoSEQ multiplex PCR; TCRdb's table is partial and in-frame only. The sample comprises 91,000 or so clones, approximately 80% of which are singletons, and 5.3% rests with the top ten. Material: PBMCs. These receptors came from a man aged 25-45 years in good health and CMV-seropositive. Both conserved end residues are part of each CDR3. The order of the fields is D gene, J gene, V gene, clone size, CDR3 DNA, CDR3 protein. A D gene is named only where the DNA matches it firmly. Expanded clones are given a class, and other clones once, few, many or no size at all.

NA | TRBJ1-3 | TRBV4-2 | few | TGTGCCAGCAGCCAAGTAGAAACCACCGGAGACACCATATATTTT | CASSQVETTGDTIYF
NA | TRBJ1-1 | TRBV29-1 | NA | TGCAGCGGAGGAGGGGAAGGCACTGAAGCTTTCTTT | CSGGGEGTEAFF
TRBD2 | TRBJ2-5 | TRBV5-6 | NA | TGTGCCAGCAGCTTGCAGGCTAGCGGGGTAAGGCGTAGAGAGACCCAGTACTTC | CASSLQASGVRRRETQYF
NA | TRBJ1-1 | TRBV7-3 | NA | TGTGCCAGCAGCTTTACAGGGACTGAAGCTTTCTTT | CASSFTGTEAFF
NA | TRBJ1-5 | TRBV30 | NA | TGTGCCTGGAGTGTACGAGGAGGGTTGGGACAGCCCCAGCATTTT | CAWSVRGGLGQPQHF
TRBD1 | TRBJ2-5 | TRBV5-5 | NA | TGTGCCAGCAGCTGGACAGGGGCCGGACAAGAGACCCAGTACTTC | CASSWTGAGQETQYF
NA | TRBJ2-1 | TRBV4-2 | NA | TGTGCCAGCAGCCAAGATCCGAGGGGGGGCCTACTCTCCAATGAGCAGTTCTTC | CASSQDPRGGLLSNEQFF
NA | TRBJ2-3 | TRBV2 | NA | TGTGCCAGCAGGTTACCGGGAGTCACAGATACGCAGTATTTT | CASRLPGVTDTQYF
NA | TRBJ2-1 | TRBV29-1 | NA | TGCAGCGTTGGCAGGGGTGGCAGGGATGGAGGTGAGCAGTTCTTC | CSVGRGGRDGGEQFF
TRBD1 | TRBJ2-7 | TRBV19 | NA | TGTGCCAGTAGTATAGATCATATGCAGGGACAGGGGGCCTACGAGCAGTACTTC | CASSIDHMQGQGAYEQYF
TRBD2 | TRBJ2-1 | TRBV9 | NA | TGTGCCAGCAGCGGAGCGGGATTGGCTGGTGAGCAGTTCTTC | CASSGAGLAGEQFF
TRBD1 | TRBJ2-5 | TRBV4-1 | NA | TGCGCCAGCAGCGTCCTTGGACAGGGAAGGAAGACCCAGTACTTC | CASSVLGQGRKTQYF
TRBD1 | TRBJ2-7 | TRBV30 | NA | TGTGCCTGTACCGGACAGGGGATCGAGCAGTACTTC | CACTGQGIEQYF
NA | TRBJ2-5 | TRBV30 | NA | TGTGCCTGGAGTGGGGGAGACGGGTTCCAAGAGACCCAGTACTTC | CAWSGGDGFQETQYF
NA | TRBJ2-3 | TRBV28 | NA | TGTGCCAGCAGCCCTCCTACAGGGCCAGATACGCAGTATTTT | CASSPPTGPDTQYF
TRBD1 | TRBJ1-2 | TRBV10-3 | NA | TGTGCCATCAGTGAGTCGCGGACAGGGAGGGTTGGCTACACCTTC | CAISESRTGRVGYTF
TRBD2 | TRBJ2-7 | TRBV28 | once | TGTGCCAGCAGCCAGGGACTAGCGGACTACGAGCAGTACTTC | CASSQGLADYEQYF
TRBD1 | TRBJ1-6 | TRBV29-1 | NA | TGCAGCGTTTCAGGGGGCAGCTTCGGTTCACCCCTCCACTTT | CSVSGGSFGSPLHF
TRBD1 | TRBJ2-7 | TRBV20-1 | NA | TGCAGTGGAGACAGGGTTAACGAGCAGTACTTC | CSGDRVNEQYF
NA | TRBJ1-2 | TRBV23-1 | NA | TGCGCCAGCAGTCAACCCGACATAGCGGGGTCTTTGGGCTACACCTTC | CASSQPDIAGSLGYTF
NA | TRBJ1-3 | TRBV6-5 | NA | TGTGCCAGCAGCGAGGGAGTCGATGGAAACACCATATATTTT | CASSEGVDGNTIYF
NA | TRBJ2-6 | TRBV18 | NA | TGTGCCAGCTCACCCCGGGACATGTCTGGGGCCAACGTCCTGACTTTC | CASSPRDMSGANVLTF
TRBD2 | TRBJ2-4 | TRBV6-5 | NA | TGTGCCAGCAGTTACGCCCCCGGTCGGGAGGAGTACTTC | CASSYAPGREEYF
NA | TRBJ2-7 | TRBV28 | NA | TGTGCCAGCAGTTTGGTAGGGGACGAGCAGTACTTC | CASSLVGDEQYF